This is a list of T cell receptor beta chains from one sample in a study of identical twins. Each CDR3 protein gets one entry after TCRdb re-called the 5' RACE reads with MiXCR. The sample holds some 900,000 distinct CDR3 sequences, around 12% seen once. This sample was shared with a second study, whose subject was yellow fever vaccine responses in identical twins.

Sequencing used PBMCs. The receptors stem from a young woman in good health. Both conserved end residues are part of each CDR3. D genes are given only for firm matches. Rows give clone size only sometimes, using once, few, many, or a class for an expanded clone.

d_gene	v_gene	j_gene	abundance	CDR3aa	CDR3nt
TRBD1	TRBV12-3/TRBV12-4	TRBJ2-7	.	CASSLGDRVDEQYF	TGTGCCAGCAGTTTAGGGGACAGGGTGGACGAGCAGTACTTC
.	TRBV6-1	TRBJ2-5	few	CASTRRAQETQYF	TGTGCCAGCACACGGAGAGCGCAAGAGACCCAGTACTTC
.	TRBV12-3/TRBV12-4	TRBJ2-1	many	CASSFGLAVGEQFF	TGTGCCAGCAGTTTTGGTCTAGCTGTCGGTGAGCAGTTCTTC
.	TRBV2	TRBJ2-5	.	CASSELVRRDETQYF	TGTGCCAGCAGTGAGCTCGTAAGGCGGGACGAGACCCAGTACTTC
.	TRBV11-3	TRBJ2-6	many	CASSLNGANVLTF	TGTGCCAGCAGCTTAAATGGGGCCAACGTCCTGACTTTC
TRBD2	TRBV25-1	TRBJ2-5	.	CASSEKPPLTSGEPQETQYF	TGTGCCAGCAGTGAAAAACCACCCTTGACTAGCGGAGAACCCCAAGAGACCCAGTACTTC
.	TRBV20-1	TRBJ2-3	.	CSAEARDHHTDTQYF	TGCAGTGCCGAAGCCCGGGACCACCATACAGATACGCAGTATTTT
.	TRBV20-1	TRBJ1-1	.	CSARDRKLTNTEAFF	TGCAGTGCTAGAGACAGGAAGTTAACGAACACTGAAGCTTTCTTT
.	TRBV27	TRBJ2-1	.	CASSPGDFPYNEQFF	TGTGCCAGCAGTCCCGGGGATTTCCCCTACAATGAGCAGTTCTTC
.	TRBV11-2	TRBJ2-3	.	CASSAVTGFGTDTQYF	TGTGCCAGCAGCGCCGTTACAGGGTTCGGGACAGATACGCAGTATTTT
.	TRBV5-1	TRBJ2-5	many	CASSFGQPQETQYF	TGCGCCAGCAGCTTCGGACAGCCACAAGAGACCCAGTACTTC
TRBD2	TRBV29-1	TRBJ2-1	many	CSVESGRDYNEQFF	TGCAGCGTGGAGAGCGGGAGGGACTACAATGAGCAGTTCTTC
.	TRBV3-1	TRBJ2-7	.	CASSQVSGSYEQYF	TGTGCCAGCAGCCAAGTGTCAGGATCCTACGAGCAGTACTTC
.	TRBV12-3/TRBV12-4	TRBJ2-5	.	CASSLAETALQETQYF	TGTGCCAGCAGTTTAGCTGAGACAGCCCTCCAAGAGACCCAGTACTTC
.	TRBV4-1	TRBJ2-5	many	CASSHLGQGGKETQYF	TGCGCCAGCAGCCATCTCGGACAGGGAGGGAAAGAGACCCAGTACTTC
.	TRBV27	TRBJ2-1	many	CASKKAYEQFF	TGTGCCAGCAAAAAGGCATATGAGCAGTTCTTC
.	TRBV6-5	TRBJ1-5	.	CASSYSTSSNQPQHF	TGTGCCAGCAGTTACTCGACGAGTAGCAATCAGCCCCAGCATTTT
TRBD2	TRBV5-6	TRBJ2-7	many	CASSRGTSVYEQYF	TGTGCCAGCAGCCGCGGGACTAGCGTCTACGAGCAGTACTTC
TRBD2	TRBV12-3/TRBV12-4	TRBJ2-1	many	CASSLHSGRAGNEQFF	TGTGCCAGCAGTTTACATAGCGGGAGGGCGGGAAATGAGCAGTTCTTC
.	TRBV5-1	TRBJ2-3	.	CASSYSPGPSGTDTQYF	TGCGCCAGCAGCTATTCCCCGGGCCCTTCGGGCACAGATACGCAGTATTTT
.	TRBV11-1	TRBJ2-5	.	CASSPVRHQGFGYQETQYF	TGTGCCAGCAGCCCTGTAAGACATCAAGGGTTCGGGTACCAAGAGACCCAGTACTTC
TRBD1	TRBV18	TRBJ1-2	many	CASSRGQEIYGYTF	TGTGCCAGCTCACGCGGACAGGAAATTTATGGCTACACCTTC
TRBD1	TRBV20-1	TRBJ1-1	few	CSARRAGGTEAFF	TGCAGTGCTAGACGGGCAGGGGGTACTGAAGCTTTCTTT